This entry is about one TCR beta chain. Antigen specificity is unknown. This sample is drawn from a study of radiotherapy plus CTLA-4 blockade in lung cancer. Study results and caveats: The best predictor of response was reported to be early blood T cell clone dynamics, with interferon-beta. In blood, tumor-derived TCR clones expanded after radiotherapy plus ipilimumab.

Sequencing was performed with immunoSEQ multiplex PCR; in TCRdb, only in-frame clones are kept and a portion is missing. This sample has approximately 60,000 clones, with around 77% found just once. Here the sequenced sample was peripheral blood, taken from a patient treated with radiotherapy plus ipilimumab. The sequence was obtained from a human donor with non-small cell lung cancer who had a complete response to radiotherapy plus ipilimumab.

The CDR3 loop is CASRKIAGTSDRTQETQYF. DNA for the CDR3: TGTGCCAGCAGAAAAATTGCCGGGACTAGCGATCGTACCCAAGAGACCCAGTACTTC. The chain is built from TRBV7-2 and TRBJ2-5; 10 bases are shared with TRBD2. Trimming at V came to 6 bases and at J to 1 base, leaving 17 bases not matched to a gene. The CDR3 spans 19 residues. CDR1 and CDR2 (germline): SGHTA, FQGNSA.